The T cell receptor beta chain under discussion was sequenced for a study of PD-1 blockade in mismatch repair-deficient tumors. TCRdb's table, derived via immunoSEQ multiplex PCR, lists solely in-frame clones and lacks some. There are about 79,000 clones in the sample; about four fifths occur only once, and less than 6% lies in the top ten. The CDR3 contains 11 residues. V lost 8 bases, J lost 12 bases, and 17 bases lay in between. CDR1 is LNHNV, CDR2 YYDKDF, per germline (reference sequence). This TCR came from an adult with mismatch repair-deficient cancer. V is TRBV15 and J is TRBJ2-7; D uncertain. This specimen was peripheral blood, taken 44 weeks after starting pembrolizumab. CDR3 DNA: TGTGCCACCCGCTCGGATGAGCAGTGGTACTTC. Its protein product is CATRSDEQWYF.